Shown below are 11 T cell receptor beta chains from a single sample sequenced in a study of human CD8 memory T cell subsets. Libraries targeted TCR beta using 5' RACE with UMIs. From the 5' RACE reads, TCRdb lists one entry per CDR3 protein and no DNA. Its clone listing holds more than 7,500 distinct CDR3 sequences. Sequencing input: CD8+ T cells from PBMCs. The receptor source for this set is a human donor in good health.

The chain combines TRBV7-9 with TRBJ1-4; absent DNA, TCRdb's TRBD1 call cannot be checked. Per the germline V gene, CDR1 is SEHNR and CDR2 is FQNEAQ (reference sequence). This CDR3 has 18 amino acids. Here the CDR3 reads CASSLEVRDSYLNEKLFF. Based on the CDR3 plus reference TRBV7-9 and TRBJ1-4, the full variable domain is DTGVSQNPRHKITKRGQNVTFRCDPISEHNRLYWYRQTLGQGPEFLTYFQNEAQLEKSRLLSDRFSAERPKGSFSTLEIQRTEQGDSAMYLCASSLEVRDSYLNEKLFFGSGTQLSVL.

The V call is TRBV20-1, the J call TRBJ2-7; lacking DNA, the TRBD1 call made by TCRdb goes unchecked. Germline CDR1 reads DFQATT; CDR2 reads SNEGSKA (reference sequence). The CDR3 is 16 residues long. CDR3 loop: CSARELTGTGEREQYF.

This clonotype is classed as medium-sized by frequency. V usage is TRBV29-1 and J usage is TRBJ2-3; the D call from TCRdb, TRBD2, cannot be confirmed without DNA. Germline loops: CDR1 SQVTM, CDR2 ANQGSEA. CDR3 length: 16 residues. CDR3 in amino acids: CSVDGTSGGALDTQYF.

This chain uses TRBV27 with TRBJ2-2; TCRdb lists TRBD2, though no DNA is available to test this call. The CDR3 loop spans 15 amino acids. Germline V lookup: CDR1 MNHEY, CDR2 SMNVEV (reference sequence). The CDR3 sequence is CASSTLAVNTGELFF.

V and J are TRBV9 and TRBJ2-5; the D call from TCRdb, TRBD2, cannot be confirmed without DNA. Germline CDR1 reads SGDLS; CDR2 reads YYNGEE. The CDR3 is 15 amino acids. The CDR3 protein is CASSVRQNWEETQYF.

By frequency, this clonotype registers large. This chain connects TRBV4-3 to TRBJ1-1; the TCRdb call, TRBD1, lacks DNA for checking. CDR1 and CDR2 (germline): LGHNA, YSLEER. The length of the CDR3 is 15 residues. CDR3 amino acids: CASSQSLDSHTEAFF.

V usage is TRBV7-2 and J usage is TRBJ2-7. CDR1 and CDR2 from the germline V gene are SGHTA and FQGNSA. The CDR3 loop spans 12 amino acids. This CDR3 is CASSLVSYEQYF.

This chain uses TRBV7-6 with TRBJ1-1; TCRdb lists TRBD1, though no DNA is available to test this call. Germline CDR1 reads SGHVS; CDR2 reads FNYEAQ. The CDR3 totals 14 residues. The CDR3 here is CASSHPGGGTEAFF.

The chain carries TRBV12-3 or TRBV12-4 and TRBJ2-4; TCRdb selects TRBD1, and the lack of DNA leaves this call unchecked. This CDR3 has 13 amino acids. The CDR3 loop reads CASSDRGGNIQYF.

V and J are TRBV10-2 and TRBJ1-1; TCRdb's D call, TRBD1, is unchecked because there is no DNA. Germline V gene data show CDR1 as WSHSY and CDR2 as SAAADI. The CDR3 length is 16 residues. The chain's CDR3 is CASSEPRTGLRTEAFF.

This clonotype ranks as medium-sized in terms of frequency. The rearrangement joins TRBV29-1 to TRBJ2-2. The germline CDR1 and CDR2 sequences are SQVTM and ANQGSEA. The length of the CDR3 is 12 residues. The CDR3 protein is CSVGGRGGELFF.